Below, 13 T cell receptor beta chains from the same sample are listed, as sequenced in a study of response to subunit inactivated influenza vaccine. MiXCR, run by TCRdb on the RT-PCR reads, gives a single entry per CDR3 protein. Here the sample spans a few hundred thousand distinct CDR3 sequences, around a fifth being singletons. This sample comprised PBMCs from blood, obtained less than 22 months after vaccination. These receptors were collected from a man between 50 and 70 years old who received an inactivated influenza vaccine.

V and J are TRBV12-5 and TRBJ2-1; 13 bases line up with TRBD2. Germline-derived CDR1 and CDR2 are LGHNT and FRNRAP. CDR3 length: 18 amino acids. The V segment lost 3 bases and the J segment 0 bases; nucleotides outside the gene matches: 5. The CDR3 loop reads CASGLPTSGRNSYNEQFF. CDR3 in DNA: TGTGCTAGTGGTTTACCGACTAGCGGGAGGAACTCCTACAATGAGCAGTTCTTC.

This clonotype has more than one count but fewer than ten. The chain recombines TRBV6-2 or TRBV6-3 with TRBJ1-2; 9 bases are a match to TRBD1. The germline CDR1 and CDR2 sequences are MNHEY and SVGEGT. After removal of 5 bases from V and 4 bases from J, the junction contained 8 bases not matched to a gene. This CDR3 comprises 15 residues. CDR3 nucleotide sequence: TGTGCCAGCAGTCCGGACAGGGGACCAGGCTATGGCTACACCTTC. Translation: CASSPDRGPGYGYTF.

This clonotype was counted a few times. V and J are TRBV2 and TRBJ1-1; D is unclear. This CDR3 spans 14 amino acids. Looked up from germline, CDR1 is SNHLY and CDR2 is FYNNEI. V was cut by 6 bases and J by 6 bases, with 17 bases left in between. CDR3 residues: CASRPTVQIAEAFF. The CDR3 DNA reads TGTGCCAGCAGGCCGACCGTACAAATAGCTGAAGCTTTCTTT. Drawing the rest from reference TRBV2 and TRBJ1-1, the complete variable domain is EPEVTQTPSHQVTQMGQEVILRCVPISNHLYFYWYRQILGQKVEFLVSFYNNEISEKSEIFDDQFSVERPDGSNFTLKIRSTKLEDSAMYFCASRPTVQIAEAFFGQGTRLTVV.

This clonotype was observed at least ten times. This chain connects TRBV6-5 to TRBJ1-2; 8 bases align to TRBD1. Germline CDR1 MNHEY, CDR2 SVGAGI. The CDR3 runs 17 residues. J was trimmed by 4 bases and V by 1 base; bases with no gene match: 11. The CDR3 region has the DNA TGTGCCAGCAGTTACTGGGACCGGGACAGGAACCTCTATGGCTACACCTTC. Translation gives CASSYWDRDRNLYGYTF.

A note on this clonotype: The junction shows a germline mismatch at one end, possibly a read error. The chain combines TRBV20-1 with TRBJ2-2; D might be TRBD2 (6 bases). CDR3 length equals 13 residues. Germline V CDR1 and CDR2: DFQATT, SNEGSKA (reference sequence). The CDR3 coding sequence is TGCAGTGCAACTGACGTGGACACCGGGGAGGTGTTTTTT. The encoded protein is CSATDVDTGEVFF.

This clonotype came up a few times. V and J are TRBV20-1 and TRBJ1-2; possible D gene TRBD1, 5 bases. V was trimmed by 6 bases and J by 5 bases, leaving 25 bases between them. The germline V gene has CDR1 DFQATT and CDR2 SNEGSKA (reference sequence). The CDR3 sequence is 16 residues long. CDR3 sequence reads: CSARWAGSIFGYGYTF. The CDR3, as DNA: TGCAGTGCCCGGTGGGCAGGGAGCATTTTCGGGTATGGCTACACCTTC.

The sample holds many counts of this clonotype. J is TRBJ2-1 and V is TRBV15; TRBD1 agrees at 7 bases. This CDR3 region has 16 residues. The germline V gene encodes CDR1 LNHNV and CDR2 YYDKDF (reference sequence). Trimming took 5 bases from V and 0 from J; bases not matched to a gene: 7. CDR3 DNA: TGTGCCACCAGCGGTGGACAGGTATCCTCCTACAATGAGCAGTTCTTC. The encoded protein is CATSGGQVSSYNEQFF.

J is TRBJ2-7 and V is TRBV5-5, with D tentatively TRBD2 (6 bases). Trimming removed 2 bases from V and 4 bases from J, with 16 bases in between. CDR1 and CDR2 from the germline V gene are SGHKS and YYEKEE (reference sequence). The CDR3 consists of 15 residues. The CDR3, as DNA: TGTGCCAGCAGCTTCTCTAGCGTTCCCGGGTACGAGCAGTACTTC. It yields the protein CASSFSSVPGYEQYF.

This clonotype was found a few times. The chain links TRBV3-1 to TRBJ2-2, with D uncertain. The V gene's germline CDR1 is LGHDT and CDR2 YNNKEL (reference sequence). V lost 2 bases, J lost 0 bases, and 10 bases lay in between. This CDR3 is built from 16 residues. The CDR3 sequence is CASSQLGSTNTGELFF. In DNA, the CDR3 is TGTGCCAGCAGCCAACTGGGAAGCACGAACACCGGGGAGCTGTTTTTT.

This clonotype was found a few times. This sequence joins TRBV29-1 and TRBJ1-1, with D unresolved. V dropped 3 bases and J dropped 5 bases, with 13 bases sitting between them. The CDR3 runs 13 residues. Germline CDR1 reads SQVTM; CDR2 reads ANQGSEA. The DNA of the CDR3 is TGCAGCGTTGATTTTGGGGAGGCGACTGAAGCTTTCTTT. As protein: CSVDFGEATEAFF.

This clonotype was observed a handful of times. This chain connects TRBV12-3 or TRBV12-4 to TRBJ2-6; D gene ambiguous. This CDR3 region has 14 residues. V was trimmed by 6 bases and J by 3 bases, leaving 9 bases between them. The CDR3 DNA follows: TGTGCCAGCAGAAGAGTCTTTGGGGCCAACGTCCTGACTTTC. It specifies CASRRVFGANVLTF.

Only a few counts were recorded for this clonotype. The V call is TRBV12-3 or TRBV12-4, the J call TRBJ2-7, with D perhaps assigned TRBD1 or TRBD2 (5 bases each). With 1 base removed from V and 4 bases from J, the gap between germline ends came to 17 bases. The CDR3 is 16 residues long. CDR3 DNA: TGTGCCAGCAGTTTAGAGGAGTCCGGGACCACATACGAGCAGTACTTC. It encodes CASSLEESGTTYEQYF.

The CDR3 loop is CASSLSTGFNQPQHF. The CDR3 DNA is TGTGCCAGCAGTTTATCCACAGGGTTCAATCAGCCCCAGCATTTT. This rearrangement joins TRBV27 to TRBJ1-5; perhaps TRBD1 as D (6 bases). V was pared by 0 bases and J by 3 bases, with 9 bases between. This CDR3 spans 15 amino acids. CDR1 is MNHEY and CDR2 is SMNVEV in the germline V gene (reference sequence).